This TCR beta chain was obtained from a study of technical replicates of blood from a handful of donors. The CDR3 is made up of 13 amino acids. Trimming cost V 8 bases and J 1 base, with 11 bases left between them. Germline CDR1 is SNHLY and CDR2 is FYNNEI. Some clones are missing from TCRdb's copy, which holds only in-frame ones; the method was immunoSEQ multiplex PCR. The table records some 75,000 clones, about 96% of them present only once. This chain connects TRBV2 to TRBJ1-1, with D perhaps TRBD1 (5 bases). Sequencing was done on a sample of T cells isolated from PBMCs. The sequence was collected from a human donor in good health. This chain's CDR3 is CASSDMGNTEAFF. For the CDR3, the DNA is TGTGCCAGCTCGGACATGGGGAACACTGAAGCTTTCTTT. The full variable domain, rest sourced from reference TRBV2 and TRBJ1-1, is EPEVTQTPSHQVTQMGQEVILRCVPISNHLYFYWYRQILGQKVEFLVSFYNNEISEKSEIFDDQFSVERPDGSNFTLKIRSTKLEDSAMYFCASSDMGNTEAFFGQGTRLTVV.